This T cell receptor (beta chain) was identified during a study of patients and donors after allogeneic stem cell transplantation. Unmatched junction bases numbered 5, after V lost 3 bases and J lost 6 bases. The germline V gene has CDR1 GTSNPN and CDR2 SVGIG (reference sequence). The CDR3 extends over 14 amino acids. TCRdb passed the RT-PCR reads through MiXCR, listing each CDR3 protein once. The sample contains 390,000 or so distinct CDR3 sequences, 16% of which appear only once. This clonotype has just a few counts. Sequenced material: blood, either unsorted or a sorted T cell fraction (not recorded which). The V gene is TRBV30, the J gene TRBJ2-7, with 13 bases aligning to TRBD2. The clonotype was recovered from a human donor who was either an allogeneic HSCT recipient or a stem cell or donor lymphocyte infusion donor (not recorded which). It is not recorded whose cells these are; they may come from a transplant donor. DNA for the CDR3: TGTGCCTGGAGCGGACTAGCGGGAGCCGCCGAGCAGTACTTC. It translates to CAWSGLAGAAEQYF.